This T cell receptor (beta chain) was documented in a study of cytomegalovirus exposure and HLA in healthy donors. Findings of the study overall: The sole available immune exposure information was CMV serostatus. Earlier analysis looked at TCR beta V segments, and most were productive about 87% or about 30% of the time.

The PCR was carried out with 60 Vbeta primers and 13 Jbeta primers. Some clones are missing from TCRdb's copy, which holds only in-frame ones; the method was immunoSEQ multiplex PCR. The sample shows roughly 130,000 clones, 79% of them seen only once. About this clone: Its antigen is unknown.

This clonotype originated in a man aged 18-30 years in good health and CMV-seronegative. The sample was PBMCs.

This CDR3 is CSVGTDLISHNEQFF. The CDR3 DNA reads TGCAGCGTTGGAACAGACCTAATTTCCCACAATGAGCAGTTCTTC. This sequence joins TRBV29-1 and TRBJ2-1; no definite D call. In germline, CDR1 is SQVTM, CDR2 ANQGSEA. The CDR3 has 15 amino acids. Trimming pared 4 bases from V and 5 bases from J, leaving 18 bases between.